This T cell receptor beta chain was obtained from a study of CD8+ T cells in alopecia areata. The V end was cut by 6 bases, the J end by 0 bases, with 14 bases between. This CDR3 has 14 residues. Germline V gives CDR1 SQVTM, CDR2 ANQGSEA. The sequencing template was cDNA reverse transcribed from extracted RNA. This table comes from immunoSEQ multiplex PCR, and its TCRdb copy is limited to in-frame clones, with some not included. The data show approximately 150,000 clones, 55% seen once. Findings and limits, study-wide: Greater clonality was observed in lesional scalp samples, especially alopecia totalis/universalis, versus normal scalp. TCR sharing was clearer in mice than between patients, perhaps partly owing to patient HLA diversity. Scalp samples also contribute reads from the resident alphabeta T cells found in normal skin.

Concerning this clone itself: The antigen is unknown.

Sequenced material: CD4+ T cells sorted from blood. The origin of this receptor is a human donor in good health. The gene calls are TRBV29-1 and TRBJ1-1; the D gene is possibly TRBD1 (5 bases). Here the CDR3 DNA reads TGCAGCGTGGATAACAGGAGAATGAACACTGAAGCTTTCTTT. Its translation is CSVDNRRMNTEAFF.